This T cell receptor beta chain stems from a study of T-cell reconstitution after alpha-beta-depleted transplantation in children. About this clonotype itself: Its cognate antigen is unknown.

Preparation of the TCRbeta library was carried out with unique molecular identifiers. TCRdb recomputed calls from the PCR reads with MiXCR, one row per CDR3 protein. The sample consists of almost 600,000 distinct CDR3 sequences, approximately 30% of them appearing once. Per the germline V gene, CDR1 is SGHNT and CDR2 is YYREEE (reference sequence). The CDR3 loop spans 17 amino acids. The J segment lost 1 base and the V segment lost 0 bases, leaving 6 bases of the junction unmatched. Study conclusions and caveats: Several hundred expanded graft clones reportedly were the source of alpha-beta T cells about two months after transplant. When one year had passed after transplant, most T-cell counts and diversity came from newly produced T cells.

V is TRBV5-4 and J is TRBJ2-2; 7 nucleotides agree with TRBD2. The origin of this receptor is a boy in the first two years of life with Wiskott-Aldrich syndrome, due to receive a stem cell transplant. The sample here was PBMCs, taken before TCRalphabeta/CD19-depleted stem cell transplant. The CDR3 region has the DNA TGTGCCAGCAGCTTGGAGTCTAGCGGCCTGAACACCGGGGAGCTGTTTTTT. The encoded protein is CASSLESSGLNTGELFF.